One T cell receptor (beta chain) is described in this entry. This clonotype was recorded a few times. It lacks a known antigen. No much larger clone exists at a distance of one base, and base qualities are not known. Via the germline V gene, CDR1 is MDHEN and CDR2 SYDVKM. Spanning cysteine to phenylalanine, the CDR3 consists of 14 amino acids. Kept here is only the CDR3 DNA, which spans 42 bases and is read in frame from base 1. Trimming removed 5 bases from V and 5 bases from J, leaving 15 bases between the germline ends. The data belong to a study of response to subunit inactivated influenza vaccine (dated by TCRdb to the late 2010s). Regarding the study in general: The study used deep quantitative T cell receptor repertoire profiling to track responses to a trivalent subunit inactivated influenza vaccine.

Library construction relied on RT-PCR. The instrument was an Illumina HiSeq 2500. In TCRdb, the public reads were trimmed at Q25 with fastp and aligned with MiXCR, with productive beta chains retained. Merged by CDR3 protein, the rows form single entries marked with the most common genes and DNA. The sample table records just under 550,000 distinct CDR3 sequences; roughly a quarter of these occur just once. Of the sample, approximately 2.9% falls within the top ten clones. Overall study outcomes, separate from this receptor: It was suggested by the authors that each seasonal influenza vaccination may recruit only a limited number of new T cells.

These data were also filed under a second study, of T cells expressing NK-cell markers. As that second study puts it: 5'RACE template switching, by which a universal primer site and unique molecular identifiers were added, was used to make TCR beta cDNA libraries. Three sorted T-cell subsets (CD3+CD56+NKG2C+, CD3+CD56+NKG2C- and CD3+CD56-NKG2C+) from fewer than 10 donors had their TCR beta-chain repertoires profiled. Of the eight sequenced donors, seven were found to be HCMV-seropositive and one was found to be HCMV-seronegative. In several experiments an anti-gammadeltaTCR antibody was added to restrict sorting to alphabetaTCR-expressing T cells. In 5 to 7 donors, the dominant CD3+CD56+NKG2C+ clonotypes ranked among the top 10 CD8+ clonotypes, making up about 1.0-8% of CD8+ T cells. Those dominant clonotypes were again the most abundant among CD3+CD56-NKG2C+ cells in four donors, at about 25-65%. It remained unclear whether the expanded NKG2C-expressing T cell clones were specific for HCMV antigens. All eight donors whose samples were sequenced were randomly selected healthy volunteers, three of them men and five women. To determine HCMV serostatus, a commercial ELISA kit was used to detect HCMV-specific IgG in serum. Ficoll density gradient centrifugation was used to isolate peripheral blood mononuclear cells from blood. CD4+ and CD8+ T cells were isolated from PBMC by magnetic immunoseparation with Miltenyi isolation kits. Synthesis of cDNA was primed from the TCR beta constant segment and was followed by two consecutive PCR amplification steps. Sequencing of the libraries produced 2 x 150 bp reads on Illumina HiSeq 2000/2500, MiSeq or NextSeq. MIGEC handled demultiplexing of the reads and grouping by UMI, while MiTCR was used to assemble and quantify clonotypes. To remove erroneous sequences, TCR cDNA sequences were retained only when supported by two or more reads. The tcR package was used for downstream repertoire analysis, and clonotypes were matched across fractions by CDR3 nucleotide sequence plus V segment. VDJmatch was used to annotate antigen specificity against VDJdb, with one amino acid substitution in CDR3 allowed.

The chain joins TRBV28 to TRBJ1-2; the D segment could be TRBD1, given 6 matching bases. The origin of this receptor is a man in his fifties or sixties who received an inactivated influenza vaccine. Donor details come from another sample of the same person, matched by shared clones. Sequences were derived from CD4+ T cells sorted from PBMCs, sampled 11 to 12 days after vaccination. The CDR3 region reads CASSEQGIGYGYTF. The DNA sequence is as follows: TGTGCCAGCAGTGAACAGGGAATTGGGTATGGCTACACCTTC.